The clone carrying this T cell receptor beta chain came up a few times. No antigen is known for it. Sample-barcoded 5' priming and a J-beta primer mix drove a second PCR of roughly 7 to 11 cycles. One entry per CDR3 protein, called by TCRdb with MiXCR from the 5' RACE reads. In the table there are roughly 2 million distinct CDR3 sequences, around half of which are singletons. This specimen belongs to a study of blood T cells in healthy people across ages. This CDR3 is 17 amino acids long. CDR1 MGHRA and CDR2 YSYEKL come from the germline V gene. Germline trimming cut 3 bases from V and 12 bases from J; bases unmatched to any gene: 16. Healthy Russian Caucasian donors spanned ages about 6 to 90 years. No fewer than 6 million PBMCs went into each sample. Study-level findings and limits: Long-lived and aged donors differed, with more naive CD4+ cells and higher diversity in the long-lived.

The V and J genes are TRBV4-1 and TRBJ2-1, with 11 bases that match TRBD2. The receptor was isolated from a woman aged 40 to 50 in good health. Sequenced sample: blood. CDR3 DNA: TGCGCCAGCAGCCAGGCCGATGCCGGGACTAGCGGACAAGGGCAGTTCTTC. Amino acids: CASSQADAGTSGQGQFF.